These 10 T cell receptor beta chains were all obtained from the same sample, sequenced in a study of shared clonotypes between healthy human individuals. Measured with immunoSEQ multiplex PCR; TCRdb has only the in-frame clones, and not every one. The sample has roughly 2.1 million clones; about 92% are singletons. Terminally differentiated effector memory CD45RA+ cells were excluded from the naive CD8 cells, which were CD45RO-negative and positively selected for CCR7. Input material: naive CD8+ T cells from PBMCs. These receptors all come from a man between 18 and 29 years old in good health. Some clones in this sample may be carry-over from other donors' samples.

V is TRBV7-3 and J is TRBJ1-1; possible D gene TRBD1, 5 bases. CDR1 is SGHTA and CDR2 is FQGTGA in the germline V gene. This CDR3 region has 19 residues. V was shortened by 4 bases and J by 3 bases, with 27 bases between the two germline ends. The chain's CDR3 is CASSSRSGPPGFLDTEAFF. In DNA form, the CDR3 reads TGTGCCAGCAGCTCGAGGTCGGGACCCCCGGGGTTTTTGGACACTGAAGCTTTCTTT.

The J gene is TRBJ1-1, the V gene TRBV6-5, with D maybe TRBD1 (6 bases). Trimming removed 7 bases at V and 2 bases at J, with 11 bases between. CDR3 length: 13 amino acids. Germline-derived CDR1 and CDR2 are MNHEY and SVGAGI. As DNA, the CDR3 is TGTGCCAGCACCAAGGGGGGAAACACTGAAGCTTTCTTT. Protein: CASTKGGNTEAFF.

The chain uses TRBV7-8 and TRBJ1-1; D not certain. Germline values: CDR1 SGHVS, CDR2 FQNEAQ. Trimming took 6 bases from V and 1 from J, leaving 12 bases between them. This CDR3 comprises 14 residues. In DNA form, the CDR3 reads TGTGCCAGCAGTTCGGGGAAGGGGAACACTGAAGCTTTCTTT. Amino acids: CASSSGKGNTEAFF.

This rearrangement joins TRBV6-6 to TRBJ1-3, with D tentatively TRBD1 (6 bases). Trimming removed 4 bases at V and 0 bases at J, with 13 bases between. This CDR3 is 16 amino acids long. Germline loops: CDR1 MNHNY, CDR2 SVGAGI (reference sequence). This CDR3 reads CASSFRQVDSGNTIYF. CDR3 in DNA: TGTGCCAGCAGTTTTAGACAGGTCGACTCTGGAAACACCATATATTTT.

This chain connects TRBV13 to TRBJ2-7; a weak D match, TRBD2 (5 bases). V lost 1 base and J lost 3, with 16 bases in between. Germline-derived CDR1 and CDR2 are PRHDT and FYEKMQ (reference sequence). This CDR3 has 16 amino acids. CDR3 sequence: CASSLAAWGVGYEQYF. DNA for the CDR3: TGTGCCAGCAGCTTAGCTGCCTGGGGAGTTGGCTACGAGCAGTACTTC.

The chain uses TRBV7-3 and TRBJ2-5, with D hard to call. The CDR3 is 11 amino acids. The V end was cut by 3 bases, the J end by 6 bases, with 5 bases between. CDR1 SGHTA and CDR2 FQGTGA come from the germline V gene. CDR3 nucleotide sequence: TGTGCCAGCAGCTTCTCCCAGACCCAGTACTTC. Protein: CASSFSQTQYF.

V usage is TRBV27 and J usage is TRBJ2-7; TRBD2 agrees at 7 bases. With 5 bases clipped from V and 6 bases from J, the junction kept 7 bases outside the gene matches. The CDR3 is 13 amino acids. Germline V gene data show CDR1 as MNHEY and CDR2 as SMNVEV (reference sequence). CDR3 nucleotide sequence: TGTGCCAGCAGTCTAGCGGAGGGGCGCGAGCAGTACTTC. This gives the protein CASSLAEGREQYF.

The chain uses TRBV4-1 and TRBJ2-2; unclear D gene. From germline, CDR1 is MGHRA and CDR2 YSYEKL. The CDR3 is 14 amino acids. Trimming pared 1 base from V and 7 bases from J, leaving 10 bases between. The DNA for the CDR3 is TGCGCCAGCAGCCAAGGGGCCAGTCTCGGGGAGCTGTTTTTT. It translates to CASSQGASLGELFF.

Concerning this clone itself: The sample contains more than one DNA sequence encoding this CDR3. This chain connects TRBV5-1 to TRBJ2-7, with D possibly TRBD2 on 6 matching bases. The V end was cut by 0 bases, the J end by 2 bases, with 9 bases between. The germline gives CDR1 SGHRS, CDR2 YFSETQ. The CDR3 is 14 residues long. The chain's CDR3 is CASSLAGTAYEQYF. DNA for the CDR3: TGCGCCAGCAGCTTGGCCGGGACTGCCTACGAGCAGTACTTC.

A note on this clone: This specimen includes other DNA sequences encoding the same CDR3. The rearrangement links TRBV28 to TRBJ2-7, with D tentatively TRBD1 (5 bases). Germline V gene sequence: CDR1 MDHEN, CDR2 SYDVKM. V gave up 2 bases and J gave up 1 base, with 6 bases separating them. The CDR3 consists of 13 residues. The CDR3 spells CASSLAGSYEQYF. In DNA, the CDR3 is TGTGCCAGCAGTTTAGCAGGGTCCTACGAGCAGTACTTC.